This TCR beta chain was profiled in a study of vaccination effects on CD4 cells after COVID-19. Turning to the study itself: Before any sequencing was done, the ViraFEST assay used viral peptide pools to expand antigen-specific CD4+ T cells.

The data were produced by immunoSEQ multiplex PCR, yet TCRdb's version contains in-frame clones alone and is incomplete. There are 70,000 or so clones in the sample; 75% to 80% occur only once, and approximately 2% lies in the top ten. As for this clone: Its antigen is undetermined.

Subsequent to approximately 11 days of culture, CD4+ T cells were isolated. The germline CDR1 and CDR2 sequences are KGHDR and SFDVKD. V was pared by 10 bases and J by 1 base, with 9 bases between. This CDR3 contains 12 residues. This TCR was sampled from a human donor who received a COVID-19 vaccine. The V call is TRBV24-1, the J call TRBJ1-1; D unclear. The specimen comprised CD4+ T cells from PBMCs cultured without peptide, sampled before COVID-19 vaccination. The CDR3 loop reads CATSGENTEAFF. CDR3 nucleotides: TGTGCCACGTCCGGGGAGAACACTGAAGCTTTCTTT.